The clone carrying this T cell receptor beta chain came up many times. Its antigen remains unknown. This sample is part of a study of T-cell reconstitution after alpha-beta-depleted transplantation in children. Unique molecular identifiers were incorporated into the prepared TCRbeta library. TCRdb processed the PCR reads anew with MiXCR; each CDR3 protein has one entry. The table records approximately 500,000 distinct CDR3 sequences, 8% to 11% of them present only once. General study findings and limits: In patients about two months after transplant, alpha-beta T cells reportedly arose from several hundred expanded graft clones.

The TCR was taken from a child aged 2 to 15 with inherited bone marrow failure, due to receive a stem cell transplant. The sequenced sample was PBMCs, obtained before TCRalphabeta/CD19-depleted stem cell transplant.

CDR3 in amino acids: CASRNTGGSFGTEAFF. Here the CDR3 DNA reads TGTGCCAGCAGGAACACAGGGGGCTCTTTCGGCACTGAAGCTTTCTTT. The V and J genes are TRBV12-3 or TRBV12-4 and TRBJ1-1, with 9 bases fitting TRBD1. This CDR3 has 16 amino acids. Losses at the gene ends were 6 bases for V and 4 bases for J; bases not matched to a gene: 12.